This entry features one T cell receptor (beta chain) sequence. This specimen belongs to a study of blood T cell repertoires in COVID-19. Study at large: Spain, Italy and the United States supplied samples that represented acute and convalescent COVID-19.

Authors' data handling: Amplification from reference gene primers served as the basis for estimated nucleated cell counts. Produced via immunoSEQ multiplex PCR; TCRdb's table is partial and in-frame only. Clone size and V and J calls were adopted from that table, with D and trimming inferred from the DNA. The table has about 160,000 clones, about 83% seen once. CDR3 length: 16 residues. With 3 bases removed from V and 5 bases from J, the gap between germline ends came to 20 bases. Per germline, CDR1 SGHDT and CDR2 YYEEEE. Material: peripheral blood. This rearrangement joins TRBV5-6 to TRBJ2-5; D might be TRBD1 (5 bases). The clonotype comes from a woman between 65 and 79 years old with COVID-19, enrolled during active disease. Here the CDR3 DNA reads TGTGCCAGCAGCTCAGGGTCAGGGTTATTGGGGGAGACCCAGTACTTC. Translating it yields CASSSGSGLLGETQYF.